This T cell receptor (beta chain) was retrieved from a study of beta chain features in type 1 diabetes. V was pared by 7 bases and J by 4 bases, with 16 bases between. The length of the CDR3 is 15 residues. Germline CDR1 MNHNY, CDR2 SVGAGI (reference sequence). The entirety of the isolated RNA underwent reverse transcription, so expressed TCRB transcripts were sequenced. This table comes from immunoSEQ multiplex PCR, and its TCRdb copy is limited to in-frame clones, with some not included. The sample comprises 250,000 to 350,000 clones, 12% to 15% of which are singletons, and 6.7% rests with the top ten.

The receptor's source is a man aged 25-40 years in good health. Source material: central memory CD4+ T cells from blood. The rearrangement uses TRBV6-6 and TRBJ2-2; D is perhaps TRBD1 (6 bases). CDR3 nucleotides: TGTGCCAGCATTACAGGGATAGGGCGCACCGGGGAGCTGTTTTTT. This encodes CASITGIGRTGELFF.